These 18 T cell receptor beta chains came from one sample sequenced in a study of T-cell memory formation after mild COVID-19. In TCRdb, the 5' RACE reads were re-called with MiXCR into one record per CDR3 protein. The top ten hold roughly 21% of the sample, which has about 430,000 distinct CDR3 sequences, about 20% seen once. The sample was PBMCs or a T cell subset sorted from them (not recorded which). These receptors were collected from a man younger than 35 who had mild COVID-19 (a few samples of this study predate the infection). Cell type and time point are not known.

The chain is built from TRBV20-1 and TRBJ1-2; D might be TRBD1 (6 bases). With 1 base removed from V and 8 bases from J, the gap between germline ends came to 8 bases. Germline V lookup: CDR1 DFQATT, CDR2 SNEGSKA (reference sequence). The CDR3 contains 11 residues. CDR3 coding DNA: TGCAGTGCTAGAGCAGACAGGGGCTACACCTTC. It specifies CSARADRGYTF.

The CDR3 loop is CASSPPRQGREATNEKLFF. DNA of the CDR3: TGTGCCAGCAGCCCGCCACGTCAGGGAAGGGAAGCAACTAATGAAAAACTGTTTTTT. The rearrangement links TRBV7-9 to TRBJ1-4; tentatively, D is TRBD1 (5 bases). The CDR3 is 19 residues long. Germline-derived CDR1 and CDR2 are SEHNR and FQNEAQ (reference sequence). V was cut by 5 bases and J by 0 bases, with 22 bases left in between.

The chain uses TRBV20-1 and TRBJ1-1; D unclear. V was trimmed by 1 base and J by 2 bases, leaving 8 bases between them. This CDR3 is built from 13 residues. Germline lookup yields CDR1 DFQATT and CDR2 SNEGSKA (reference sequence). DNA of the CDR3: TGCAGTGCTAGAGGCACGGGAAACACTGAAGCTTTCTTT. Protein sequence: CSARGTGNTEAFF.

The chain couples TRBV7-9 to TRBJ2-3, with a tentative D call TRBD2 (7 bases). CDR1 and CDR2 (germline): SEHNR, FQNEAQ (reference sequence). V lost 2 bases, J lost 5 bases, and 17 bases lay in between. The CDR3 is 16 residues long. The CDR3 DNA follows: TGTGCCAGCAGCTTATCCCCGGGGGGCGCCGGAGATACGCAGTATTTT. It encodes CASSLSPGGAGDTQYF.

This clonotype has at least ten counts. This chain links TRBV11-2 with TRBJ2-7, with TRBD2 matching 11 bases. This CDR3 is built from 14 residues. V lost 7 bases and J lost 2; bases outside the gene matches: 4. Germline CDR1 and CDR2: SGHAT and FQNNGV. The CDR3 DNA sequence: TGTGCCAGCACACTAGCGGGGGTAACCTACGAGCAGTACGTC. Translation gives CASTLAGVTYEQYV.

The V gene is TRBV29-1, the J gene TRBJ1-1; D gene ambiguous. The germline V gene has CDR1 SQVTM and CDR2 ANQGSEA. The CDR3 has 12 amino acids. Between the trimmed V and J ends, which lost 4 bases and 5 bases, there was a span of 11 bases. The CDR3: CSVGIRETEAFF. The CDR3 DNA reads as TGCAGCGTTGGAATACGGGAAACTGAAGCTTTCTTT.

V is TRBV7-8 and J is TRBJ2-5, with D perhaps being TRBD1 or TRBD2 (5 bases each). Deletions cut 5 bases from V and 4 bases from J, with 14 bases between. CDR1 and CDR2 from the germline V gene are SGHVS and FQNEAQ. The CDR3 covers 14 residues. The CDR3 spells CASSTGDGGETQYF. In DNA, the CDR3 is TGTGCCAGCAGCACCGGAGATGGGGGAGAGACCCAGTACTTC.

This chain joins TRBV5-1 and TRBJ2-7, with D hard to call. This CDR3 is built from 15 residues. The V end lost 1 base, the J end lost 2 bases, and 13 bases lay between the germline ends. Germline V gene lookup returns CDR1 SGHRS and CDR2 YFSETQ. In nucleotides, the CDR3 is TGCGCCAGCAGCTTGAGCTGGGTTCCTGCCTACGAGCAGTACTTC. It is translated as CASSLSWVPAYEQYF.

This clonotype was seen repeatedly, ten times or more. The chain couples TRBV4-1 to TRBJ2-3; 9 bases match TRBD1. V shed 0 bases and J 6 bases; nucleotides not matched to a gene: 4. The CDR3 has 15 residues. Germline V gene data show CDR1 as MGHRA and CDR2 as YSYEKL. The DNA of the CDR3 is TGCGCCAGCAGCCAAGAGGGACAGGGATGGGATACGCAGTATTTT. Its translation is CASSQEGQGWDTQYF.

The genes are TRBV9 and TRBJ1-6; perhaps TRBD1 as D (5 bases). This CDR3 region has 19 residues. Between the trimmed V and J ends, which lost 2 bases and 0 bases, there was a span of 18 bases. Germline values: CDR1 SGDLS, CDR2 YYNGEE. CDR3 DNA: TGTGCCAGCAGCGTCGGACGGGACGACTTAAGCTCCTATAATTCACCCCTCCACTTT. It is translated as CASSVGRDDLSSYNSPLHF.

The chain recombines TRBV6-5 with TRBJ1-4; the D is unclear. In germline, CDR1 is MNHEY, CDR2 SVGAGI. V lost 6 bases, J lost 4 bases, and 15 bases lay in between. CDR3 size: 15 residues. This CDR3 is CASRRVGIGNEKLFF. DNA of the CDR3: TGTGCCAGCAGGAGGGTCGGGATTGGTAATGAAAAACTGTTTTTT.

The CDR3 DNA is TGTGCCAGCAGCCAGACTAGCGGGGGCCGTATATACAATGAGCAGTTCTTC. It yields the protein CASSQTSGGRIYNEQFF. This chain links TRBV7-6 with TRBJ2-1, with 12 bases that match TRBD2. Per the germline V gene, CDR1 is SGHVS and CDR2 is FNYEAQ. The CDR3 is made up of 17 amino acids. V dropped 5 bases and J dropped 4; count of bases not matched to a gene: 9.

The genes are TRBV4-3 and TRBJ2-6; D is unresolved. CDR3 length equals 16 residues. From germline, CDR1 is LGHNA and CDR2 YSLEER. Trimming cost V 0 bases and J 0 bases, with 6 bases left between them. The CDR3 reads CASSQESVSGANVLTF. The CDR3 bases are TGCGCCAGCAGCCAAGAGAGCGTCTCTGGGGCCAACGTCCTGACTTTC.

This clonotype was detected many times. V is TRBV20-1 and J is TRBJ2-7, with unresolved D. Per the germline V gene, CDR1 is DFQATT and CDR2 is SNEGSKA (reference sequence). The CDR3 contains 13 residues. V was trimmed by 0 bases and J by 3 bases, leaving 9 bases between them. The CDR3 is CSARDETDYEQYF. CDR3 bases: TGCAGTGCTAGAGATGAAACCGACTACGAGCAGTACTTC.

This clonotype has a handful of counts. This chain links TRBV2 with TRBJ1-5; D gene unclear. Trimming took 6 bases from V and 7 from J, leaving 16 bases between them. Germline-derived CDR1 and CDR2 are SNHLY and FYNNEI. The CDR3 totals 14 residues. In nucleotides, the CDR3 is TGTGCCAGCAGCGATACTAGGGTCCGGCAGCCCCAGCATTTT. Its translation is CASSDTRVRQPQHF.

The chain uses TRBV12-3 or TRBV12-4 and TRBJ1-2; the D gene is possibly TRBD1 (6 bases). V dropped 2 bases and J dropped 4 bases, with 14 bases sitting between them. This CDR3 has 15 residues. Written as DNA, the CDR3 is TGTGCCAGCAGTTTAATGGCAGGGGCCCTCTATGGCTACACCTTC. Amino acids: CASSLMAGALYGYTF.

The chain couples TRBV24-1 to TRBJ1-2, with D unclear. From germline, CDR1 is KGHDR and CDR2 SFDVKD. The CDR3 runs to 13 residues. Deletions cut 5 bases from V and 4 bases from J, with 10 bases between. CDR3 loop: CATSAAWSYGYTF. The CDR3 DNA sequence: TGTGCCACCAGTGCGGCCTGGAGCTATGGCTACACCTTC.

The chain employs TRBV5-4 and TRBJ2-5; TRBD2 might be the D (5 bases). From germline, CDR1 is SGHNT and CDR2 YYREEE (reference sequence). V lost 3 bases and J lost 9, with 12 bases in between. The CDR3 covers 12 residues. The CDR3 DNA sequence: TGTGCCAGCAGCTCTGAGGGCGTCCCCCAGTACTTC. Its protein is CASSSEGVPQYF. The full variable domain, its missing parts supplied by reference TRBV5-4 and TRBJ2-5, is ETGVTQSPTHLIKTRGQQVTLRCSSQSGHNTVSWYQQALGQGPQFIFQYYREEENGRGNFPPRFSGLQFPNYSSELNVNALELDDSALYLCASSSEGVPQYFGPGTRLLVL.